This T cell receptor beta chain was sequenced for a study of CD8 T cells in Susac syndrome. TCR beta from blood CD8+ and CD4+ T cells was sequenced. About 0.5 to 1 ug RNA was reverse transcribed with random hexamers. Multiplex immunoSEQ PCR targeted 54 Vbeta and 13 Jbeta TCR beta segments. TCRdb re-called the immunoSEQ multiplex PCR reads through MiXCR, storing one row per CDR3 protein. The sample yields 150,000 to 200,000 distinct CDR3 sequences, roughly 95% seen once. The V gene's germline CDR1 is MNHEY and CDR2 SVGEGT. Trimming took 2 bases from V and 2 from J, leaving 13 bases between them. The CDR3 contains 15 residues.

Sequencing used CD4+ T cells from PBMCs. The TCR sequence derives from a human donor in good health. The chain uses TRBV6-2 or TRBV6-3 and TRBJ2-7; possibly TRBD1 or TRBD2 for D (5 bases each). The CDR3 DNA follows: TGTGCCAGCAGTTACGACGGGACGCAGGCCTACGAGCAGTACTTC. Translated: CASSYDGTQAYEQYF.